Presented here are 21 T cell receptor beta chains from one specimen sequenced in a study of human T cells and chemical hapten exposure. TCRdb recomputed calls from the RACE reads with MiXCR, one row per CDR3 protein. The repertoire includes about 52,000 distinct CDR3 sequences, approximately 11% of them detected once, and roughly 1.8% sits in the top ten. The time point is: patch test 1, 2 weeks after DPC sensitization. Treatment of the sample: therapeutic diphenylcyclopropenone sensitization with weekly scalp DPC. Before extraction, the whole blood was not fractionated, and total RNA was taken from it. Specimen: whole blood, collected in connection with sensitization to the hapten diphenylcyclopropenone (DPC). The receptors were sampled from a woman in her thirties or forties with alopecia areata. Some clones in this sample may be carry-over from other donors' samples.

V and J are TRBV15 and TRBJ1-2, with 8 bases matching TRBD1. There are 15 residues in the CDR3. CDR1 is LNHNV and CDR2 is YYDKDF in the germline V gene (reference sequence). V was pared by 0 bases and J by 7 bases, with 7 bases of the junction left unmatched. The CDR3 loop is CATSREGQDLLGYTF. CDR3 in DNA: TGTGCCACCAGCAGAGAGGGACAGGACCTCCTTGGCTACACCTTC.

This chain links TRBV10-3 with TRBJ2-3, with D maybe TRBD2 (6 bases). V gave up 2 bases and J gave up 4 bases, with 7 bases separating them. Per germline, CDR1 ENHRY and CDR2 SYGVKD. The CDR3 runs to 13 residues. CDR3 protein: CAISERESDTQYF. The CDR3 coding sequence is TGTGCCATCAGTGAGCGGGAGTCAGATACGCAGTATTTT.

In its sample, this clonotype was seen many times. J is TRBJ1-1 and V is TRBV29-1; D gene ambiguous. Per the germline V gene, CDR1 is SQVTM and CDR2 is ANQGSEA. The CDR3 totals 13 residues. The CDR3 protein is CRADPNMNTEAFF. The DNA for the CDR3 is TGCAGAGCCGACCCAAACATGAACACTGAAGCTTTCTTT.

This chain connects TRBV6-2 or TRBV6-3 to TRBJ2-7; D gene uncertain. Germline values: CDR1 MNHEY, CDR2 SVGEGT. Trimming removed 8 bases at V and 3 bases at J, with 8 bases between. This CDR3 is 11 amino acids long. Here the CDR3 reads CASGQSYEQYF. CDR3 sequence (DNA): TGTGCCAGCGGGCAGAGCTACGAGCAGTACTTC.

The V call is TRBV11-1, the J call TRBJ2-7; 13 nucleotides agree with TRBD2. The J segment lost 10 bases and the V segment lost 5 bases, leaving 11 bases of the junction unmatched. This CDR3 contains 15 residues. Germline assignment: CDR1 SGHAT and CDR2 FQDESV (reference sequence). The CDR3 bases are TGTGCCAGCAGCCACGGACTAGCGGGGGTGGCATTCCAGTACTTC. Amino acid sequence: CASSHGLAGVAFQYF.

V gene TRBV29-1 combines with J gene TRBJ2-1; 8 bases align to TRBD2. Trimming removed 8 bases from V and 4 bases from J; junction bases left unmatched: 10. The CDR3 has 14 amino acids. The germline V gene encodes CDR1 SQVTM and CDR2 ANQGSEA. CDR3 residues: CSTTGGRTYNEQFF. The CDR3 coding sequence is TGCAGCACCACCGGCGGGAGGACATACAATGAGCAGTTCTTC.

V and J are TRBV2 and TRBJ1-5; D is uncertain. Per the germline V gene, CDR1 is SNHLY and CDR2 is FYNNEI. The V end was cut by 7 bases, the J end by 11 bases, with 21 bases between. This CDR3 has 14 amino acids. Here the CDR3 reads CASTEGMGFKAQHF. The DNA of the CDR3 is TGTGCCAGCACGGAAGGGATGGGGTTTAAAGCCCAGCATTTT.

This clonotype was found many times. The rearrangement links TRBV5-1 to TRBJ2-3, with D perhaps matching TRBD2 (7 bases). Trimming pared 7 bases from V and 2 bases from J, leaving 14 bases between. Germline CDR1 SGHRS, CDR2 YFSETQ. The CDR3 is made up of 14 amino acids. CDR3 sequence: CASGLGQNTDTQYF. In DNA form, the CDR3 reads TGCGCCAGCGGACTAGGACAGAACACAGATACGCAGTATTTT.

The chain uses TRBV4-3 and TRBJ2-3, with 14 bases lining up with TRBD2. The length of the CDR3 is 17 residues. Germline loops: CDR1 LGHNA, CDR2 YSLEER. With 9 bases clipped from V and 4 bases from J, the junction kept 12 bases outside the gene matches. In DNA form, the CDR3 reads TGCGCCAGGAGAGGGACTAGCGGGGGACGGGGGGCAGATACGCAGTATTTT. Amino acids: CARRGTSGGRGADTQYF.

This clonotype was seen many times. This chain connects TRBV2 to TRBJ2-3; D gene ambiguous. Per germline, CDR1 SNHLY and CDR2 FYNNEI. CDR3 length: 12 residues. Trimming cost V 6 bases and J 2 bases, with 6 bases left between them. CDR3 DNA sequence: TGTGCCAGCAGAGGGTCCACAGATACGCAGTATTTT. This translates into CASRGSTDTQYF.

This clonotype was detected a few times. The V and J genes are TRBV7-6 and TRBJ2-3, with D unclear. V lost 5 bases, J lost 2 bases, and 11 bases lay in between. The CDR3 has 14 residues. The germline V gene encodes CDR1 SGHVS and CDR2 FNYEAQ. CDR3 DNA sequence: TGTGCCAGCAGCCAATTGCGGTTCACAGATACGCAGTATTTT. It translates to CASSQLRFTDTQYF.

The chain has TRBV27 and TRBJ2-7; possibly TRBD2 for D (5 bases). Germline V gives CDR1 MNHEY, CDR2 SMNVEV (reference sequence). V was cut by 2 bases and J by 2 bases, with 13 bases left in between. The CDR3 covers 15 residues. The CDR3 is CASSLAPPGTYEQYF. DNA for the CDR3: TGTGCCAGCAGTTTAGCCCCACCGGGGACCTACGAGCAGTACTTC.

The J gene is TRBJ2-1, the V gene TRBV24-1, with 15 positions matching TRBD2. The CDR3 consists of 17 residues. Germline V CDR1 and CDR2: KGHDR, SFDVKD. After removal of 2 bases from V and 9 bases from J, the junction contained 7 bases not matched to a gene. This chain's CDR3 is CATSDSTWTSGRGEQFF. The CDR3, as DNA: TGTGCCACCAGTGATTCAACGTGGACTAGCGGGAGGGGTGAGCAGTTCTTC.

This clonotype has at least ten counts. The genes are TRBV27 and TRBJ1-4; D not certain. The V end lost 3 bases, the J end lost 2 bases, and 1 base lay between the germline ends. This CDR3 comprises 12 residues. Germline CDR1 is MNHEY and CDR2 is SMNVEV (reference sequence). The CDR3 is CASSFTNEKLFF. The CDR3 bases are TGTGCCAGCAGTTTTACTAATGAAAAACTGTTTTTT.

This clonotype was observed many times. The CDR3 DNA reads TGCAGCGTTGGAGGGACTAGCGGGAGAGGAGATACGCAGTATTTT. Residues: CSVGGTSGRGDTQYF. This rearrangement joins TRBV29-1 to TRBJ2-3; 14 nucleotides line up with TRBD2. Germline CDR1 and CDR2: SQVTM and ANQGSEA. Trimming took 4 bases from V and 5 from J; bases not matched to a gene: 5. CDR3 length: 15 residues.

The chain employs TRBV11-2 and TRBJ1-6; 7 positions match TRBD1. The germline gives CDR1 SGHAT, CDR2 FQNNGV. The CDR3 runs 16 residues. The junction had 8 bases not matched to a gene; V was cut back by 5 bases and J by 4 bases. CDR3 region: CASSTGAGGYNSPLHF. CDR3 DNA: TGTGCCAGCAGCACCGGGGCAGGGGGATATAATTCACCCCTCCACTTT.

This clonotype was seen many times. The V call is TRBV3-1, the J call TRBJ2-3; TRBD2 matches 12 bases. The germline V gene encodes CDR1 LGHDT and CDR2 YNNKEL (reference sequence). The CDR3 is made up of 20 amino acids. Trimming at V came to 2 bases and at J to 4 bases, leaving 16 bases not matched to a gene. In DNA, the CDR3 is TGTGCCAGCAGCCAACTGGACCCCTTAACTAGCGGGAGGTCCTCAGATACGCAGTATTTT. This translates into CASSQLDPLTSGRSSDTQYF.

This clonotype was counted between two and nine times. The J gene is TRBJ1-1, the V gene TRBV28; tentative D call: TRBD1 (5 bases). The V gene lost 5 bases and the J gene lost 4 bases, with 14 bases spanning the gap. This CDR3 is built from 14 residues. CDR1 MDHEN and CDR2 SYDVKM come from the germline V gene. The CDR3 sequence is CASSPGGGSTEAFF. The CDR3 coding sequence is TGTGCCAGCAGTCCGGGGGGTGGTAGCACTGAAGCTTTCTTT.

This clonotype was observed many times. The rearrangement links TRBV20-1 to TRBJ2-2; TRBD2 aligns across 13 bases. Losses at the gene ends were 3 bases for V and 0 bases for J; bases not matched to a gene: 4. CDR3 length: 17 amino acids. The V gene's germline CDR1 is DFQATT and CDR2 SNEGSKA (reference sequence). CDR3 bases: TGCAGTGCTAGGTCGGGACTAGCGGGATCGAACACCGGGGAGCTGTTTTTT. Protein sequence: CSARSGLAGSNTGELFF.

The CDR3 spells CASSRGAQNQPQHF. The CDR3 DNA reads TGTGCCAGCAGCCGAGGTGCCCAGAATCAGCCCCAGCATTTT. V and J are TRBV7-8 and TRBJ1-5; no definite D call. Trimming shortened V by 5 bases and J by 4 bases, and 12 bases separated the two germline ends. CDR3 length: 14 amino acids. Per the germline V gene, CDR1 is SGHVS and CDR2 is FQNEAQ.

This clonotype was counted only a few times. The J gene is TRBJ2-1, the V gene TRBV20-1; D unclear. Germline V lookup: CDR1 DFQATT, CDR2 SNEGSKA (reference sequence). Deletions cut 0 bases from V and 0 bases from J, with 15 bases between. The length of the CDR3 is 17 residues. CDR3 residues: CSARDPASLSSYNEQFF. CDR3 sequence (DNA): TGCAGTGCTAGAGATCCGGCATCTCTAAGCTCCTACAATGAGCAGTTCTTC.